The clone carrying this T cell receptor beta chain is a singleton in its sample. Its antigen is still unknown. Amplification used 60 Vbeta primers and 13 Jbeta primers. Clones were read by immunoSEQ multiplex PCR, and TCRdb kept only the in-frame ones, dropping some. The sample comprises 90,000 to 150,000 clones, roughly 65% of which are singletons, and about a tenth rests with the top ten. CDR3 length equals 13 residues. V lost 3 bases, J lost 2 bases, and 1 base stayed unmatched. In germline, CDR1 is ENHRY, CDR2 SYGVKD. These data originate in a study of cytomegalovirus exposure and HLA in healthy donors. Study-wide results and caveats: In a later analysis, productive TCRs from donors in an Asian-associated ancestry cluster reportedly carried fewer N-insertions than the cohort mean.

This chain uses TRBV10-3 with TRBJ2-7; 7 nucleotides line up with TRBD1. This TCR came from a middle-aged man in good health and CMV-seropositive. Material for sequencing was PBMCs. The CDR3, as DNA: TGTGCCATCAGTGACGGGACAGCCTACGAGCAGTACTTC. Its translation is CAISDGTAYEQYF.